The clone carrying this T cell receptor (beta chain) was found a few times. This entry comes from a study of cytomegalovirus exposure and HLA in healthy donors. PCR was performed using 60 Vbeta and 13 Jbeta primers. Clones were sequenced by immunoSEQ multiplex PCR, and TCRdb holds only the in-frame ones, with some missing. The sample gives 60,000 to 85,000 clones, about 80% of which show up once; around 3.5% is in the top ten. The CDR3 is 14 residues long. V trimming: 3 bases; J trimming: 3 bases; junction bases outside the gene matches: 0. Germline V gene sequence: CDR1 MRHNA, CDR2 SNTAGT. This sequence was found in a man aged 35 to 55 in good health and CMV-seronegative. Sequences were obtained from PBMCs. The chain couples TRBV6-4 to TRBJ2-3; the match to TRBD2 covers 10 bases. CDR3 region: CASSEAGGTDTQYF. DNA for the CDR3: TGTGCCAGCAGTGAAGCGGGGGGGACAGATACGCAGTATTTT.